The rows below give T cell receptor beta chains drawn from one sample of a study of T cell repertoires in cytomegalovirus infection. TCRdb re-called the reads through MiXCR, storing one row per CDR3 protein. Of 350,000 to 500,000 distinct CDR3 sequences listed, approximately 33% were seen once; the top ten hold approximately 15%. The source material was PBMCs. The receptors derive from a human donor in good health (CMV status not recorded). Some clones in this sample may be carry-over from other donors' samples. The CDR3 runs from the conserved cysteine through the conserved F or W. A D gene is named only where the DNA matches it firmly. Clone size appears in some rows only: once, few, many, or a class for an expanded clone.

CDR3 DNA	CDR3 protein	J gene	V gene	D gene	clone size
TGTGCCAGCAGCTTAGGCGGGGGGGCTGAGGGAAATGAGCAGTTCTTC	CASSLGGGAEGNEQFF	TRBJ2-1	TRBV7-6	TRBD2	.
TGTGCCAGCAGCACGGGGGACAGGGGGCCTCTATTCTTT	CASSTGDRGPLFF	TRBJ1-1	TRBV6-6	TRBD1	.
TGCGCCAGCAGCTTGGAGGGGACAGGCTCCTATGGCTACACCTTC	CASSLEGTGSYGYTF	TRBJ1-2	TRBV5-1	TRBD1	few
TGTGCCAGCAGCCCAGGACTAGCGGGGGAGACCCAGTACTTC	CASSPGLAGETQYF	TRBJ2-5	TRBV7-2	TRBD2	many
TGTGCCAGCAGCTTGGGTGGGCAGCTGGGTACAGATACGCAGTATTTT	CASSLGGQLGTDTQYF	TRBJ2-3	TRBV5-4	.	.
TGTGCCAGCAGTAGCCCCTTCAGGGAAGAAGAGACCCAGTACTTC	CASSSPFREEETQYF	TRBJ2-5	TRBV6-5	.	few
TGCGCCAGCAGCCAAGATTCGGCCAGGGCCACAGATACGCAGTATTTT	CASSQDSARATDTQYF	TRBJ2-3	TRBV4-3	.	few
TGCAGTGCTAGGAATCTCGACCAAGAGACCCAGTACTTC	CSARNLDQETQYF	TRBJ2-5	TRBV20-1	.	.
.	CASSLVAGGTRTSTDTTYF	TRBJ2-3	TRBV7-6	.	.
TGCGCCAGCAGCCAAGAAGGTGGCGGGGGGACACGCACAGATACGCAGTATTTT	CASSQEGGGGTRTDTQYF	TRBJ2-3	TRBV4-3	TRBD2	few
TGTGCCAGCAGTGAAGCTACAGGGGCTGGAAACACCATATATTTT	CASSEATGAGNTIYF	TRBJ1-3	TRBV12-3/TRBV12-4	TRBD1	few
TGTGCCAGCAGCCCGTGGACTAGCTCCTCCTACGAGCAGTACTTC	CASSPWTSSSYEQYF	TRBJ2-7	TRBV7-9	TRBD2	few
TGTGCCAGCAGCTTGGAAGGGACGCGTGGGTTCTCCGAAAAACTGTTTTTT	CASSLEGTRGFSEKLFF	TRBJ1-4	TRBV5-5	.	.
TGTGCCAGCAGTTTTGTAAGGCTTGAAGCTTTCTTT	CASSFVRLEAFF	TRBJ1-1	TRBV12-3/TRBV12-4	.	few
TGTGCCAGCAGCTTGCGGGACCACACAGATACGCAGTATTTT	CASSLRDHTDTQYF	TRBJ2-3	TRBV5-5	.	few
TGTGCCAGCAGCTTATCCGGAGGTGTCTATGGCTACACCTTC	CASSLSGGVYGYTF	TRBJ1-2	TRBV11-2	.	.
TGCGCCAGCAGCGGAACTAGCGGGGGGGCCTACAATGAGCAGTTCTTC	CASSGTSGGAYNEQFF	TRBJ2-1	TRBV4-1	TRBD2	many
TGTGCCAGCAGCCAAGCCCAGATGACACTTTTCTCTGGAAACACCATATATTTT	CASSQAQMTLFSGNTIYF	TRBJ1-3	TRBV7-8	.	many
TGTGCCAGCAGTTCCGGAGCGGGGGGGCCAGATACGCAGTATTTT	CASSSGAGGPDTQYF	TRBJ2-3	TRBV12-3/TRBV12-4	TRBD2	many
TGTGCCAGCAGTTTATCCTATGGCTACACCTTC	CASSLSYGYTF	TRBJ1-2	TRBV12-3/TRBV12-4	.	few
TGTGCCAGCAGTGATGCGGGGGGCCCACAAGAGACCCAGTACTTC	CASSDAGGPQETQYF	TRBJ2-5	TRBV25-1	TRBD2	few
TGTGCCAGCAGTCCCGTGGGACAGAATTCATACTTC	CASSPVGQNSYF	TRBJ1-2	TRBV12-3/TRBV12-4	TRBD1	.
TGCAGCGTTGTCTTCAGGGGAAGTGGTGAAAAACTGTTTTTT	CSVVFRGSGEKLFF	TRBJ1-4	TRBV29-1	.	.
TGTGCCACCAGGTTTTACAAGCGGGGGGGAGCAGATGAGCAGTTCTTC	CATRFYKRGGADEQFF	TRBJ2-1	TRBV15	TRBD2	.
TGTGCCATCATTCGAGATAGCGGATCCTACGAGCAGTACTTC	CAIIRDSGSYEQYF	TRBJ2-7	TRBV6-5	.	.
TGCGCCAGCAGCCAGGACGGGTCCTCGGCGGGAGAGACCCAGTACTTC	CASSQDGSSAGETQYF	TRBJ2-5	TRBV4-1	.	few
TGTGCCAGCAGCTTGCGGGGGCTTGACAATGAGCAGTTCTTC	CASSLRGLDNEQFF	TRBJ2-1	TRBV7-2	.	many
TGTGCCAGCAGTGAATTAAGCGGCGTGGGTTATTTAGCCAAAAACATTCAGTACTTC	CASSELSGVGYLAKNIQYF	TRBJ2-4	TRBV6-1	.	many
TGTGCCAGTAGTATCGGGCCAGGGTGGGTTCTCAAGAACACCGGGGAGCTGTTTTTT	CASSIGPGWVLKNTGELFF	TRBJ2-2	TRBV19	.	.
TGTGCCATCAGTGTAGCGGGGGACGGCGAGACCCAGTACTTC	CAISVAGDGETQYF	TRBJ2-5	TRBV10-3	TRBD2	.
TGTGCCAGCAGTAAGCCGGACAGGGTTATGGAACAGCCCCAGCATTTT	CASSKPDRVMEQPQHF	TRBJ1-5	TRBV12-3/TRBV12-4	TRBD1	few
TGTGCCAGCACGGTGGAGGCAGGGGCTGGGGCCAACGTCCTGACTTTC	CASTVEAGAGANVLTF	TRBJ2-6	TRBV28	.	few
TGCAGTGCTAGTTTCCTGGGGGACAGAGGCGAGCTGTTTTTT	CSASFLGDRGELFF	TRBJ2-2	TRBV20-1	TRBD1	few
TGTGCCAGCAGAGGCGGAGGACGGATTAATTCACCCCTCCACTTT	CASRGGGRINSPLHF	TRBJ1-6	TRBV5-6	.	.
TGTGCCAGCAGTTTCTCCGGGGCCCCCCACACTGAAGCTTTCTTT	CASSFSGAPHTEAFF	TRBJ1-1	TRBV6-6	.	.
TGTGCCAGCTCACCCGACAGGGGAGATAATTCACCCCTCCACTTT	CASSPDRGDNSPLHF	TRBJ1-6	TRBV18	TRBD1	.
TGTGCCACCAGCACCAATTCTGCGGGGGCTGGGGAGCTGTTTTTT	CATSTNSAGAGELFF	TRBJ2-2	TRBV15	.	.
TGTGCCAGCAGCGTAGCCCTGGGTAGCAATCAGCCCCAGCATTTT	CASSVALGSNQPQHF	TRBJ1-5	TRBV9	.	.
TGTGCCAGCAGCCCGACAGGCAGAGCAACTAATGAAAAACTGTTTTTT	CASSPTGRATNEKLFF	TRBJ1-4	TRBV7-2	.	many
TGCAGTGCTAGGTCTGGAAGGGGAAATACGCAGTATTTT	CSARSGRGNTQYF	TRBJ2-3	TRBV20-1	.	.
TGTGCCAGCAGCCCTTCCGTGGAGGGCGAGCAGTACTTC	CASSPSVEGEQYF	TRBJ2-7	TRBV7-9	.	.
TGTGCCAGCGCAATAGGACTCTCCTACGAGCAGTACTTC	CASAIGLSYEQYF	TRBJ2-7	TRBV7-2	.	.
TGTGCCAGCAGTTACTCGCGCAGGGCAACCTACAATGAGCAGTTCTTC	CASSYSRRATYNEQFF	TRBJ2-1	TRBV6-5	.	.
TGCGCCAGCAGCCTCGCCCATGCCTCAGGGAGTTACGAGCAGTACTTC	CASSLAHASGSYEQYF	TRBJ2-7	TRBV5-1	.	.
TGTGCCAGTAGTTCTCCCACAGGGGCAGAGACCCAGTACTTC	CASSSPTGAETQYF	TRBJ2-5	TRBV19	TRBD1	.
TGTGCCAGCAGCCCACGGACTGGATCATACTTACCCCTCTCTGGGGCCAACGTCCTGACTTTC	CASSPRTGSYLPLSGANVLTF	TRBJ2-6	TRBV7-8	.	many
TGCAGTGCTAGTGTCACAGATACGCAGTATTTT	CSASVTDTQYF	TRBJ2-3	TRBV20-1	.	.
TGTGCCAGCAGCTTAGACTCTCCGCTGCCCCAGCATTTT	CASSLDSPLPQHF	TRBJ1-5	TRBV11-2	.	few